The rows below give T cell receptor beta chains drawn from one sample of a study of identical twins. TCRdb reprocessed the 5' RACE reads with MiXCR, giving one entry per CDR3 protein. Of roughly 690,000 distinct CDR3 sequences listed, less than 7% are singletons. Material for sequencing was naive T cells sorted from blood. The source is a man between 18 and 29 years old in good health. Both conserved end residues are part of each CDR3. A D gene is named only where the DNA matches it firmly. Clone size is given for some rows only: seen once, a few or many times, or a class if the clone is expanded.

j_call d_call clone_size cdr3_length v_call cdr3_nt cdr3_aa
TRBJ2-1 TRBD1 many 14 TRBV10-3 TGTGCCATCATGCAGGGACAGGGGGCCTATGAGCAGTTCTTC CAIMQGQGAYEQFF
TRBJ2-5 TRBD1 many 13 TRBV29-1 TGCAGCGTTGGGGCAGGGGGTGTTGAGACCCAGTACTTC CSVGAGGVETQYF
TRBJ2-1 . . 15 TRBV28 TGTGCCAGCAGTGTAGCGGTAACCTCCTACAATGAGCAGTTCTTC CASSVAVTSYNEQFF
TRBJ1-1 TRBD1 . 15 TRBV5-1 TGCGCCAGCAGCTGGGGACAGGTGGTTGGCACTGAAGCTTTCTTT CASSWGQVVGTEAFF
TRBJ2-1 TRBD2 few 16 TRBV2 TGTGCCAGCAGTGAACCCGGCGGGAGCTCCTACAATGAGCAGTTCTTC CASSEPGGSSYNEQFF
TRBJ2-2 . many 16 TRBV12-3/TRBV12-4 TGTGCCAGCAGATCCACCGGGACTGGAAACACCGGGGAGCTGTTTTTT CASRSTGTGNTGELFF
TRBJ2-7 . few 12 TRBV30 TGTGCCTGGAGTCAGGGCACCTACGAGCAGTACTTC CAWSQGTYEQYF
TRBJ1-5 . few 13 TRBV6-1 TGTGCCAGCAGTCAGGCCCAACTGGCGCCCCAGCATTTT CASSQAQLAPQHF
TRBJ2-7 . many 17 TRBV21-1 TGTGCCAGCAGCAGAAATCCTCCGGGACAGGGAACCTACGAGCAGTACTTC CASSRNPPGQGTYEQYF
TRBJ2-1 . many 14 TRBV12-3/TRBV12-4 TGTGCCAGCAGTCGTCCCGGGAGAGACAATGAGCAGTTCTTC CASSRPGRDNEQFF
TRBJ2-3 TRBD2 many 17 TRBV12-3/TRBV12-4 TGTGCCAGCAGTTCGAACACCGGGACTAGCGTCGCAGATACGCAGTATTTT CASSSNTGTSVADTQYF
TRBJ2-7 TRBD1 . 14 TRBV28 TGTGCCAGCAGGGACCCCGGGACAGTGTACGAGCAGTACTTC CASRDPGTVYEQYF
TRBJ2-2 TRBD1 . 17 TRBV6-1 TGTGCCAGCAGTACGTTGACAGGGCACTCATCAACCGGGGAGCTGTTTTTT CASSTLTGHSSTGELFF
TRBJ1-4 . few 17 TRBV12-3/TRBV12-4 TGTGCCAGCAGTCCCCAACAGGGCGGTACAACTAATGAAAAACTGTTTTTT CASSPQQGGTTNEKLFF
TRBJ2-7 TRBD2 . 13 TRBV7-2 TGTGCCAGCAGCAGGACTAGCGTCCACGAGCAGTACTTC CASSRTSVHEQYF
TRBJ2-1 . . 12 TRBV19 TGTGCCAGTACGTCACCCTGGTGGGAGCAGTTCTTC CASTSPWWEQFF
TRBJ2-1 . . 15 TRBV5-1 TGCGCCAGCAGCTTGTCCCTCTCTGGCTACAATGAGCAGTTCTTC CASSLSLSGYNEQFF
TRBJ2-1 . many 16 TRBV10-2 TGCGCCAGCAAGGGCCTTCGGGAGCGTCAAGTTGATGAGCAGTTCTTC CASKGLRERQVDEQFF
TRBJ1-5 TRBD1 few 14 TRBV20-1 TGCAGTACGTTACAGGGGGCGGACAATCAGCCCCAGCATTTT CSTLQGADNQPQHF
TRBJ2-7 . many 13 TRBV5-1 TGCGCCAGCTATGACCAGGGGCGGTACGAGCAGTACTTC CASYDQGRYEQYF
TRBJ2-1 . many 14 TRBV5-1 TGCGCCAGCAGGGCTAGTGGAAATGGTGGTGAGCAGTTCTTC CASRASGNGGEQFF
TRBJ1-1 . few 14 TRBV20-1 TGCAGTGCTAGGAGTTTGGTGGGTGGCACTGAAGCTTTCTTT CSARSLVGGTEAFF
TRBJ2-7 . . 13 TRBV27 TGTGCCAGCAGTTTAGGCACAGCATTCGGGCAGTACTTC CASSLGTAFGQYF
TRBJ2-5 . . 13 TRBV7-8 TGTGCCAGCAGCTTAGGGGCGGGACAGACCCAGTACTTC CASSLGAGQTQYF
TRBJ1-1 . few 14 TRBV29-1 TGCAGCGTAGCCTTGGTGCTGGTGGACACTGAAGCTTTCTTT CSVALVLVDTEAFF
TRBJ2-3 . many 14 TRBV29-1 TGCAGCGTTGAGGGGCGGTCCCTCACAGATACGCAGTATTTT CSVEGRSLTDTQYF
TRBJ2-2 . once 14 TRBV30 TGTGCCTGGAGTGTGGAGGACACCACCGGGGAGCTGTTTTTT CAWSVEDTTGELFF
TRBJ2-3 . . 15 TRBV6-1 TGTGCCAGCAGCCTCGGGAGCTCGGGTACAGATACGCAGTATTTT CASSLGSSGTDTQYF
TRBJ2-2 . . 17 TRBV9 TGTGCCAGCAGCGTAGCTGGGTCGGGAGCGGAGACCGGGGAGCTGTTTTTT CASSVAGSGAETGELFF
TRBJ2-1 TRBD2 few 15 TRBV7-8 TGTGCCAGCAGCTTCACTAGCGCAAGAGACAATGAGCAGTTCTTC CASSFTSARDNEQFF
TRBJ2-1 TRBD2 many 16 TRBV6-5 TGTGCCAGCAGTTCTTTAGCGGGGACGGGTTACAATGAGCAGTTCTTC CASSSLAGTGYNEQFF
TRBJ2-5 . few 14 TRBV27 TGTGCCAGCAGCCCCGACTTACGGCAAGAGACCCAGTACTTC CASSPDLRQETQYF
TRBJ2-7 . . 17 TRBV4-3 TGCGCCAGCAGCCAAGCCCGTAGTAACTGGGAATCCTACGAGCAGTACTTC CASSQARSNWESYEQYF
TRBJ1-6 TRBD1 . 15 TRBV14 TGTGCCAGCAGCCGTGGGACAGCAATAAATTCACCCCTCCACTTT CASSRGTAINSPLHF
TRBJ2-1 TRBD2 many 14 TRBV12-3/TRBV12-4 TGTGCCTCGGGGGGAGTTCCCCGAGGCAATGAGCAGTTCTTC CASGGVPRGNEQFF
TRBJ2-7 . few 14 TRBV21-1 TGTGCCAGCAGGACCCCCAGGGGCTCTAGCGAGCAGTACTTC CASRTPRGSSEQYF
TRBJ1-1 . few 11 TRBV28 TGTGCCAGCGGATCCTCCACTGAAGCTTTCTTT CASGSSTEAFF
TRBJ2-7 TRBD1 . 13 TRBV29-1 TGCAGCGTTCGACAGGGGGCACCCTACGAGCAGTACTTC CSVRQGAPYEQYF
TRBJ2-5 . . 15 TRBV7-2 TGTGCCAGCAGCTTAGAGCACTACCGGGGGGAGACCCAGTACTTC CASSLEHYRGETQYF